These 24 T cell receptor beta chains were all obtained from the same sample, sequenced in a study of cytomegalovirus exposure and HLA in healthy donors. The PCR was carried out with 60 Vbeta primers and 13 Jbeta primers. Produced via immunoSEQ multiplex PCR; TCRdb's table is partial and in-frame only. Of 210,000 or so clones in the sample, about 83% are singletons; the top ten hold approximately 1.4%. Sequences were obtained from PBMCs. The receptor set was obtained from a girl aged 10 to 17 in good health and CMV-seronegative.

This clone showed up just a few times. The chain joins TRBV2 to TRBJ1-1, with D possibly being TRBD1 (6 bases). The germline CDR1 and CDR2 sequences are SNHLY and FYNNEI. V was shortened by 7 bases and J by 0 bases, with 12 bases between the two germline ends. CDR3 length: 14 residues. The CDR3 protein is CASNVQGMNTEAFF. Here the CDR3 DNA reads TGTGCCAGCAACGTGCAGGGGATGAACACTGAAGCTTTCTTT.

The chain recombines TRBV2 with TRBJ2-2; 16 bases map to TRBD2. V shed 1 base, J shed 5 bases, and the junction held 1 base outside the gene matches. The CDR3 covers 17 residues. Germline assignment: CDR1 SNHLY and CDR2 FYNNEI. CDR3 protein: CASSEGGLAGGTGELFF. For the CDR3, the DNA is TGTGCCAGCAGTGAAGGGGGACTAGCGGGAGGGACCGGGGAGCTGTTTTTT.

The CDR3 sequence: CASSPDIDQPQHF. In DNA, the CDR3 is TGTGCCAGCAGTCCTGACATAGATCAGCCCCAGCATTTT. The V call is TRBV28, the J call TRBJ1-5; D call uncertain. Germline V gene sequence: CDR1 MDHEN, CDR2 SYDVKM. The V gene lost 5 bases and the J gene lost 5 bases, with 10 bases spanning the gap. The CDR3 sequence is 13 residues long.

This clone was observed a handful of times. CDR3 nucleotides: TGCGCCAGCAGCCAAATAGCGCGGACAGGGGGCGAAAAACTGTTTTTT. Protein sequence: CASSQIARTGGEKLFF. The V call is TRBV4-1, the J call TRBJ1-4, with 11 positions matching TRBD1. The length of the CDR3 is 16 residues. V was clipped by 2 bases and J by 8 bases; unmatched bases: 7. Looked up from germline, CDR1 is MGHRA and CDR2 is YSYEKL.

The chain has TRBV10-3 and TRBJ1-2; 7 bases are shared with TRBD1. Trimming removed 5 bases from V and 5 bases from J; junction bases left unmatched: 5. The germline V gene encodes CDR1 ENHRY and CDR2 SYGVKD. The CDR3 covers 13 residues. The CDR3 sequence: CAISPETGYGYTF. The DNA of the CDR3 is TGTGCCATCAGTCCAGAGACAGGGTATGGCTACACCTTC.

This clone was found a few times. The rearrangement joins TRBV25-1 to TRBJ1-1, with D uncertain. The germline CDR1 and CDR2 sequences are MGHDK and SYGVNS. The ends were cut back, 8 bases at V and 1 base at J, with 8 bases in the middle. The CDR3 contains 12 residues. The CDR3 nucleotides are TGTGCCAGCCTACGGGAGAACACTGAAGCTTTCTTT. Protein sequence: CASLRENTEAFF. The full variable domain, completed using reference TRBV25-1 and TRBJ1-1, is EADIYQTPRYLVIGTGKKITLECSQTMGHDKMYWYQQDPGMELHLIHYSYGVNSTEKGDLSSESTVSRIRTEHFPLTLESARPSHTSQYLCASLRENTEAFFGQGTRLTVV.

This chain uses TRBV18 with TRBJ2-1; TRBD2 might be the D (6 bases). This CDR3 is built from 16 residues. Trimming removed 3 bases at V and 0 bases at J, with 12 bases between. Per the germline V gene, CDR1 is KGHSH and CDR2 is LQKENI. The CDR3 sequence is CASSPTAGLSYNEQFF. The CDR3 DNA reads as TGTGCCAGCTCACCTACCGCGGGGCTCTCCTACAATGAGCAGTTCTTC. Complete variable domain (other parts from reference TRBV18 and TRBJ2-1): NAGVMQNPRHLVRRRGQEARLRCSPMKGHSHVYWYRQLPEEGLKFMVYLQKENIIDESGMPKERFSAEFPKEGPSILRIQQVVRGDSAAYFCASSPTAGLSYNEQFFGPGTRLTVL.

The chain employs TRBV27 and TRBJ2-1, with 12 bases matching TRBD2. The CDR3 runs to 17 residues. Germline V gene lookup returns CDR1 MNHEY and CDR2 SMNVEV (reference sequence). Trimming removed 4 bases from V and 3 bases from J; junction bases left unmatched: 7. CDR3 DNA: TGTGCCAGCAGTTCCCAACTAGCGGGGGGCTTCTACAATGAGCAGTTCTTC. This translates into CASSSQLAGGFYNEQFF.

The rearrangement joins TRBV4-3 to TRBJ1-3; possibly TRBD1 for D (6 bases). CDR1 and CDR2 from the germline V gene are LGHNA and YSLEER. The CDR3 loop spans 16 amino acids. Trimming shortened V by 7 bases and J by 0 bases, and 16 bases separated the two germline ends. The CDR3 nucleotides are TGCGCCAGCACCCCTTCGACAGGTCTCTCTGGAAACACCATATATTTT. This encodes CASTPSTGLSGNTIYF.

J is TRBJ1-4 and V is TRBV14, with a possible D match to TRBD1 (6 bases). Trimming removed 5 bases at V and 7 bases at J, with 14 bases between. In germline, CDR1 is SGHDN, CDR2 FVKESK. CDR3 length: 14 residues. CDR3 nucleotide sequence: TGTGCCAGCAGCACTCGGGGGGCTATTGAAAAACTGTTTTTT. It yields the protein CASSTRGAIEKLFF.

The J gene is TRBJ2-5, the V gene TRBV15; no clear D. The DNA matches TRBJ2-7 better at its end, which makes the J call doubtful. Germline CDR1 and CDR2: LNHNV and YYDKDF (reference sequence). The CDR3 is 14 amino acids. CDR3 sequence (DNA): TGTGCCACCAGCAGAGGAGGCCGTACCTACGAGCAGTACTTC. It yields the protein CATSRGGRTYEQYF.

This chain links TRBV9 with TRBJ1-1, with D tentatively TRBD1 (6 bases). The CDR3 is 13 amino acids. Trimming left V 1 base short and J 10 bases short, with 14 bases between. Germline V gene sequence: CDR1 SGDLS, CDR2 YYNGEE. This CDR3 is CASSVTTQGRAFF. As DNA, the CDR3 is TGTGCCAGCAGCGTAACCACCCAGGGGAGAGCTTTCTTT.

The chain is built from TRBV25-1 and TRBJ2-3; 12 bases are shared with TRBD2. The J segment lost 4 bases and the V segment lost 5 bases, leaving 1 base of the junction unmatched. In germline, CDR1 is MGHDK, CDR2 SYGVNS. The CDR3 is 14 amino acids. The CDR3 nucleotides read TGTGCCAGCAGTCTAGCGGGGGGGCCAGATACGCAGTATTTT. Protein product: CASSLAGGPDTQYF.

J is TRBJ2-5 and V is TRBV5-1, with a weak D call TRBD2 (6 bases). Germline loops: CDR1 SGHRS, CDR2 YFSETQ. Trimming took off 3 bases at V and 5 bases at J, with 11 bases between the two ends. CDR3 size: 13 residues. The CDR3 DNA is TGCGCCAGCAGCTCGACTAGTTTCGAGACCCAGTACTTC. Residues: CASSSTSFETQYF.

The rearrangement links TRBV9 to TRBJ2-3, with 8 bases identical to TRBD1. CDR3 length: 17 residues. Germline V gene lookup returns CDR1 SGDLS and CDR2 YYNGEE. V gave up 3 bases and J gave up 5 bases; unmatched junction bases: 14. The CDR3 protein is CASSAAGGDLTLDTQYF. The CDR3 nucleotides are TGTGCCAGCAGCGCCGCAGGGGGCGATTTAACTCTAGATACGCAGTATTTT.

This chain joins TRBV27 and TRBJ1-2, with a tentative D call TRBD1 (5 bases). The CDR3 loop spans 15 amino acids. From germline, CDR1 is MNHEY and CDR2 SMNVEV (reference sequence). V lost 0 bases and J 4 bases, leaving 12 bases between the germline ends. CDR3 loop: CASSLSAGFGYGYTF. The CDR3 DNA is TGTGCCAGCAGTTTATCGGCAGGGTTCGGCTATGGCTACACCTTC.

The CDR3 DNA is TGCGCCAGCAGCTTGTGGGCTAGCGGGGGGGTAATATACAATGAGCAGTTCTTC. It codes for CASSLWASGGVIYNEQFF. J is TRBJ2-1 and V is TRBV5-1, with TRBD2 identical over 12 bases. The ends lost 1 base at V and 4 bases at J; junction bases unmatched: 9. This CDR3 region has 18 residues. Per germline, CDR1 SGHRS and CDR2 YFSETQ.

CDR3 protein: CATHRDTQYF. The CDR3 DNA reads TGTGCCACCCATCGGGATACGCAGTATTTT. The chain links TRBV28 to TRBJ2-3; D is unclear. The CDR3 consists of 10 residues. Germline values: CDR1 MDHEN, CDR2 SYDVKM. Trimming removed 10 bases at V and 6 bases at J, with 8 bases between.

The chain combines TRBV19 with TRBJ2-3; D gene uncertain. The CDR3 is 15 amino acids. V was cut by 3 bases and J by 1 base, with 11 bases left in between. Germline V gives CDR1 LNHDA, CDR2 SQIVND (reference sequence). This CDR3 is CASSIRALGTDTQYF. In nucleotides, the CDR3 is TGTGCCAGTAGTATTCGAGCCTTGGGCACAGATACGCAGTATTTT.

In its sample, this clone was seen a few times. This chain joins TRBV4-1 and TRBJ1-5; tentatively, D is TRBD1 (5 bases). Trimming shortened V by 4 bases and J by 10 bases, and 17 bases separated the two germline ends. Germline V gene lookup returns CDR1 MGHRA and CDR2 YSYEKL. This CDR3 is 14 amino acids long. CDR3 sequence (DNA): TGCGCCAGCAGCCGACAGTTGGCGGTCGGACCCCAGCATTTT. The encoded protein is CASSRQLAVGPQHF.

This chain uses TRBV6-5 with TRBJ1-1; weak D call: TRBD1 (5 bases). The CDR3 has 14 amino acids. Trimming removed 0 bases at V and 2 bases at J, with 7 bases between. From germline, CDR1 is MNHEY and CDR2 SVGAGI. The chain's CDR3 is CASSYSTVNTEAFF. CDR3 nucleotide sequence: TGTGCCAGCAGTTACTCGACAGTCAACACTGAAGCTTTCTTT.

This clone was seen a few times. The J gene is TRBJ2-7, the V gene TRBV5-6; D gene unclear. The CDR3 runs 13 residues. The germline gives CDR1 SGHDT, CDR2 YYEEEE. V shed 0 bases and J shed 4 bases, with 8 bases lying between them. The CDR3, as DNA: TGTGCCAGCAGCTTGGACAGTCTGTACGAGCAGTACTTC. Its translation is CASSLDSLYEQYF.

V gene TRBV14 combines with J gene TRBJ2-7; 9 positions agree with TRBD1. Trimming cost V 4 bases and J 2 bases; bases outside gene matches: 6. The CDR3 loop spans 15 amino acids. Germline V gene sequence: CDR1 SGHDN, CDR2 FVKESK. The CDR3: CASSRPGTGTYEQYF. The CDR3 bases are TGTGCCAGCAGCCGTCCCGGGACAGGGACCTACGAGCAGTACTTC.

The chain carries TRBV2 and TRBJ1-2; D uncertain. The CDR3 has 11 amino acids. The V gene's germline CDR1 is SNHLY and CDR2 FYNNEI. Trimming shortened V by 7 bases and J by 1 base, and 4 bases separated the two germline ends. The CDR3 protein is CASTLNYGYTF. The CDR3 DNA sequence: TGTGCCAGCACTCTTAACTATGGCTACACCTTC. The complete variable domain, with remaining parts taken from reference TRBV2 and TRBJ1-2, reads EPEVTQTPSHQVTQMGQEVILRCVPISNHLYFYWYRQILGQKVEFLVSFYNNEISEKSEIFDDQFSVERPDGSNFTLKIRSTKLEDSAMYFCASTLNYGYTFGSGTRLTVV.